Listed here are 10 T cell receptor beta chains from one sample, sequenced in a study of OX40 agonist ivuxolimab in advanced cancers. Sequencing was performed with immunoSEQ multiplex PCR; in TCRdb, only in-frame clones are kept and a portion is missing. The table shows roughly 77,000 clones, with roughly 92% occurring only once. The specimen was CD4+ or CD8+ T cells sorted from blood, collected in a trial of the OX40 agonist ivuxolimab. The receptor source for this set is an adult with an advanced solid tumor such as melanoma, head and neck, liver or kidney cancer.

Regarding this clone: One end of the junction varies from germline; a read error may be responsible. The J gene is TRBJ1-5, the V gene TRBV6-1, with D uncertain. CDR1 is MNHNS, CDR2 SASEGT, per germline. This CDR3 is built from 16 residues. CDR3 sequence: CASSEAPGYSNQPQHF. The CDR3 nucleotides are TGTGCCAGCAGCGAAGCACCGGGTTATAGCAATCAGCCCCAGCATTTT.

The V call is TRBV5-1, the J call TRBJ2-7; TRBD1 aligns across 7 bases. The CDR3 extends over 14 amino acids. Germline V gene sequence: CDR1 SGHRS, CDR2 YFSETQ. V trimming: 3 bases; J trimming: 3 bases; junction bases outside the gene matches: 6. The CDR3 coding sequence is TGCGCCAGCAGCTCTACCGGGACAGTCTACGAGCAGTACTTC. Translating it yields CASSSTGTVYEQYF.

The chain employs TRBV6-5 and TRBJ1-1; TRBD1 matches 8 bases. Germline V gene data show CDR1 as MNHEY and CDR2 as SVGAGI. This CDR3 spans 13 amino acids. J was trimmed by 6 bases and V by 5 bases; bases with no gene match: 5. CDR3 protein: CASSLYRGAEAFF. Written as DNA, the CDR3 is TGTGCCAGCAGTCTCTACAGGGGGGCTGAAGCTTTCTTT.

The chain carries TRBV6-5 and TRBJ2-7; unclear D gene. The germline V gene has CDR1 MNHEY and CDR2 SVGAGI. This CDR3 is 12 amino acids long. V was cut by 5 bases and J by 6 bases, with 11 bases left in between. The CDR3 sequence is CASSQTRSEQYF. The DNA for the CDR3 is TGTGCCAGCAGTCAAACACGATCCGAGCAGTACTTC.

This chain links TRBV7-9 with TRBJ1-2; D unresolved. Trimming took off 1 base at V and 4 bases at J, with 13 bases between the two ends. Germline V gives CDR1 SEHNR, CDR2 FQNEAQ (reference sequence). The CDR3 has 15 residues. The CDR3 bases are TGTGCCAGCAGCTTAGAAGGCAGCGGCGCCTATGGCTACACCTTC. Translation: CASSLEGSGAYGYTF.

The V call is TRBV7-9, the J call TRBJ2-1; D call uncertain. Germline V gene lookup returns CDR1 SEHNR and CDR2 FQNEAQ (reference sequence). The CDR3 runs to 16 residues. Trimming pared 1 base from V and 4 bases from J, leaving 14 bases between. CDR3 nucleotides: TGTGCCAGCAGCTTAGTGGCGCTGGCGGCATACAATGAGCAGTTCTTC. Its translation is CASSLVALAAYNEQFF.

CDR3 nucleotides: TGTGCCAGCAGCGACCGGGGGGCCTATGGCTACACCTTC. Translated, it gives CASSDRGAYGYTF. V usage is TRBV2 and J usage is TRBJ1-2; D possibly corresponds to TRBD1 (6 bases). Per germline, CDR1 SNHLY and CDR2 FYNNEI. The V end was cut by 6 bases, the J end by 4 bases, with 12 bases between. The CDR3 loop spans 13 amino acids.

This chain joins TRBV7-2 and TRBJ1-3; D unresolved. The CDR3 length is 13 residues. Trimming stripped 5 bases from V and 2 bases from J, with 7 bases between. Germline CDR1 SGHTA, CDR2 FQGNSA. CDR3 region: CASSGLAGNTIYF. CDR3 coding DNA: TGTGCCAGCAGCGGTTTGGCTGGAAACACCATATATTTT.

As to this clone: Other DNA sequences in this specimen translate into the identical CDR3. The chain carries TRBV5-1 and TRBJ2-3; no definite D call. Germline-derived CDR1 and CDR2 are SGHRS and YFSETQ. V was trimmed by 1 base and J by 0 bases, leaving 6 bases between them. The CDR3 loop spans 14 amino acids. The CDR3 loop reads CASSLMGSTDTQYF. The CDR3 region has the DNA TGCGCCAGCAGCTTGATGGGGAGCACAGATACGCAGTATTTT.

The J gene is TRBJ2-1, the V gene TRBV27; TRBD2 aligns across 7 bases. The CDR3 runs to 14 residues. J lost 10 bases, V lost 0 bases, and 6 bases had no gene match. Germline V lookup: CDR1 MNHEY, CDR2 SMNVEV (reference sequence). CDR3 amino acids: CASSLSISGKEQFF. In DNA, the CDR3 is TGTGCCAGCAGTTTATCGATCAGCGGGAAGGAGCAGTTCTTC.